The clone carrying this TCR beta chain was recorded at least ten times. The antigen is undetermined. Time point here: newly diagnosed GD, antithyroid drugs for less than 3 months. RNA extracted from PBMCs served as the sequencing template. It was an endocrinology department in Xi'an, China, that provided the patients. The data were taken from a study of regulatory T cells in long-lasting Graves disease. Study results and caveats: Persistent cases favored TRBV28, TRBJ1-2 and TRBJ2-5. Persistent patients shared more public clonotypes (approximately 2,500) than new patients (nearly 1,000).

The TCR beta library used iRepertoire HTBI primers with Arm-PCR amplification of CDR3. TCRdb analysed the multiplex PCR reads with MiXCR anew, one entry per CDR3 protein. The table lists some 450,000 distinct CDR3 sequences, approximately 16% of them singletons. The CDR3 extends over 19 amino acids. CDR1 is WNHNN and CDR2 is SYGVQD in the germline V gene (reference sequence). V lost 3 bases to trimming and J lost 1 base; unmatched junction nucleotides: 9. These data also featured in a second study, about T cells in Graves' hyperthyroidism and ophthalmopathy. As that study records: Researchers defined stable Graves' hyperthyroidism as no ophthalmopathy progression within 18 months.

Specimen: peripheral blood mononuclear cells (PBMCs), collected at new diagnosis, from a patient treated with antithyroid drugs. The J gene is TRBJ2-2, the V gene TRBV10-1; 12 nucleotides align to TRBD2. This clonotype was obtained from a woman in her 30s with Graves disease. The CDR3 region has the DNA TGCGCCAGCAGTGACGGAGGACTAGCGGGACCATGGAACACCGGGGAGCTGTTTTTT. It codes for CASSDGGLAGPWNTGELFF.